This T cell receptor beta chain derives from a study of blood T cells in healthy people across ages. The CDR3 loop spans 17 amino acids. Germline CDR1 and CDR2: MNHNS and SASEGT. Trimming took off 5 bases at V and 1 base at J, with 20 bases between the two ends. This clonotype has a handful of counts. A second PCR of roughly 6 to 12 cycles used a sample-barcoded 5' primer and a J-beta primer mix. TCRdb fed the 5' RACE reads into MiXCR, producing one record per CDR3 protein. This sample has 550,000 to 750,000 distinct CDR3 sequences, with over 20% found just once. This chain links TRBV6-1 with TRBJ2-5, with D maybe TRBD2 (6 bases). The source of this sequence is a man between 65 and 80 years old in good health. Sequenced input: blood. CDR3 DNA: TGTGCCAGCAGTAGGAGGGACCTTTCTAAGATCCAAGAGACCCAGTACTTC. This codes for CASSRRDLSKIQETQYF.